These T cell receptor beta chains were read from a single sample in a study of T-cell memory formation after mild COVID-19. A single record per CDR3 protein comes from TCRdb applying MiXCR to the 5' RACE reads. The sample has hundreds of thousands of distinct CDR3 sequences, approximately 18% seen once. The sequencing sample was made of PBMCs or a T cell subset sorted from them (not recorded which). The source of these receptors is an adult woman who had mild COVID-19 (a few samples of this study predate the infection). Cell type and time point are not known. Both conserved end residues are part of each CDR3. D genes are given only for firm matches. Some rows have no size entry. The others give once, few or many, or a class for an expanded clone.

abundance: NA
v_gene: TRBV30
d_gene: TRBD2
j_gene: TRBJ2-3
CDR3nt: TGTGCCTCTTCTAGCGGGCCTAAGACAGATACGCAGTATTTT
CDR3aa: CASSSGPKTDTQYF

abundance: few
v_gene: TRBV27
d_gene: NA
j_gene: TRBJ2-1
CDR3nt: TGTGCCAGCAGTCCCCAGGGTCCTTCCTACAATGAGCAGTTCTTC
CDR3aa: CASSPQGPSYNEQFF

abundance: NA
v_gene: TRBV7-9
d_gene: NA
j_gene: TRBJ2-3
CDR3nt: TGTGCCAGCAGCGCCACAGGGAGAAGCACAGATACGCAGTATTTT
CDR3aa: CASSATGRSTDTQYF

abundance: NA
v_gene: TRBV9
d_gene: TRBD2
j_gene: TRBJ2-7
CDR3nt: TGTGCCAGCAGCGTCTGGTCCGGGACTAACGGCCCCTACGAGCAGTACTTC
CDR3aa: CASSVWSGTNGPYEQYF

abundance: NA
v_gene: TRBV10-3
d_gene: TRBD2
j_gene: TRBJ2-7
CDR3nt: TGTGCCATCAGTGCAGCGGGAGGGATCGACGAGCAGTACTTC
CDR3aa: CAISAAGGIDEQYF

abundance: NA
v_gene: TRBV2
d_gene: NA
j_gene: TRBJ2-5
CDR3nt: TGTGCCAGCAAATCAGCCCTCCGGGGAGAGACCCAGTACTTC
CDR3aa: CASKSALRGETQYF

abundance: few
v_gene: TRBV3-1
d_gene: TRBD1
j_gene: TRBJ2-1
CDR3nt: TGTGCCAGCAGCCCGTTTACAGGGGTCAGCTCCTACAATGAGCAGTTCTTC
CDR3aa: CASSPFTGVSSYNEQFF

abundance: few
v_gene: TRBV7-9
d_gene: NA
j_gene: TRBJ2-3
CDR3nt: TGTGCCAGCAAGTCGTGGGCAGATACGCAGTATTTT
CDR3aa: CASKSWADTQYF

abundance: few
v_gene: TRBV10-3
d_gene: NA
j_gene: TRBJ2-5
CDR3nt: TGTGCCACCAGGCGGGACAACCAAGAGACCCAGTACTTC
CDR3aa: CATRRDNQETQYF

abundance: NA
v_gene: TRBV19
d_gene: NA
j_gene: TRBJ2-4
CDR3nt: TGTGCCAGTACGACAGCGGCCAAAAACATTCAGTACTTC
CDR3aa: CASTTAAKNIQYF

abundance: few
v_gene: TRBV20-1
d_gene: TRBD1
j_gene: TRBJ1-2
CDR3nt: TGCAGTGCTAGAGGGGACAGGGGGCGTAGTCACTATGGCTACACCTTC
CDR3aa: CSARGDRGRSHYGYTF

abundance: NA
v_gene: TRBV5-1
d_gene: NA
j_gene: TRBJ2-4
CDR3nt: TGCGCCAGCAGCTTGGCCGGGTGGGCAGGGGACATTCAGTACTTC
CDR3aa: CASSLAGWAGDIQYF

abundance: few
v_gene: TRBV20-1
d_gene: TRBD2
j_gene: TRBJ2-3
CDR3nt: TGCAGTGCTGCTAGGCGGGGGGGCACAGATACGCAGTATTTT
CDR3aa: CSAARRGGTDTQYF

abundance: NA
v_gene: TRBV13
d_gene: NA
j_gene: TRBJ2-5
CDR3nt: TGTGCCAGCAGCTTAGCCTGGGAAGAGACCCAGTACTTC
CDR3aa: CASSLAWEETQYF

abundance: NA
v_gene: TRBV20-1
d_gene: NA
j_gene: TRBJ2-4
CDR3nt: TGCAGTGCTAGAACTCAGACCCTGCGGGGGCCAGCCAAAAACATTCAGTACTTC
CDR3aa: CSARTQTLRGPAKNIQYF

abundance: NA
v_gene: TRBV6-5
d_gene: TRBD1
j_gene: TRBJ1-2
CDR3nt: TGTGCCAGCAGTTTACAGGGGCCACGGGGTGGCTACACCTTC
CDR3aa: CASSLQGPRGGYTF

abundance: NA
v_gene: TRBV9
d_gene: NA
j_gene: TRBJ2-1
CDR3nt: TGTGCCAGCAGCGTAGTCCAGGGGTCAAATGAGCAGTTCTTC
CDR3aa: CASSVVQGSNEQFF

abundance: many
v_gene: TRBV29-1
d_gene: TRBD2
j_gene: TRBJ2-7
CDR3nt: TGCAGCGCTGTCCGGGAGGGGGTACCCTACGAGCAGTACTTC
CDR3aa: CSAVREGVPYEQYF

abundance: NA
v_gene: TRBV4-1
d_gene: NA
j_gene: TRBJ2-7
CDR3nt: TGCGCCAGCAGCCAAGCGTCGGCCTCCACCTACGAGCAGTACTTC
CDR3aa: CASSQASASTYEQYF

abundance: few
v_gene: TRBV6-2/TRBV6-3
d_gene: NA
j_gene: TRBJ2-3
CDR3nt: TGTGCCAGCAGGCTTTATGGGCTCAGCACAGATACGCAGTATTTT
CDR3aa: CASRLYGLSTDTQYF

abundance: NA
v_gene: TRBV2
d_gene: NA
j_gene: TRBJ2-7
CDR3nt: TGTGCCAGCAGGGTCCTTAGCCTCGGCTCCTACGAGCAGTACTTC
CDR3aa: CASRVLSLGSYEQYF

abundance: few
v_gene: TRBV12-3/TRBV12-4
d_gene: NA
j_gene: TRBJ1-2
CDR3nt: TGTGCCAGCAGTTTAGCAGGAGTCGGCTACACCTTC
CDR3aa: CASSLAGVGYTF

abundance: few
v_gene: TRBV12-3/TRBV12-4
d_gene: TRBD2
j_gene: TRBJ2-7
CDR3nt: TGTGCCAGCAGTCCCTCAATTAGCGGGAGGCCCTACGAGCAGTACTTC
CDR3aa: CASSPSISGRPYEQYF

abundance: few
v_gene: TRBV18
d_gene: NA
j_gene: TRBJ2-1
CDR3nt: TGTGCCAGCTCACCATATGGGGGGACCTCCTACAATGAGCAGTTCTTC
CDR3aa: CASSPYGGTSYNEQFF

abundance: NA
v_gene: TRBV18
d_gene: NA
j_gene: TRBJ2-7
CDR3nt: TGTGCCAGCTCACCACAGGGGAACGAGCAGTACTTC
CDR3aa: CASSPQGNEQYF

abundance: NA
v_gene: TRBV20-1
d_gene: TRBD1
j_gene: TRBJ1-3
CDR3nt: TGCAGTGCTACCCCTGGGACAGGCGCCGGAAACACCATATATTTT
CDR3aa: CSATPGTGAGNTIYF

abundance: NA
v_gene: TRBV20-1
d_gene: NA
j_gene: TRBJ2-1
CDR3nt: TGCAGTGCTAGAAAAGGCACTAGGCCCTACAATGAGCAGTTCTTC
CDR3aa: CSARKGTRPYNEQFF

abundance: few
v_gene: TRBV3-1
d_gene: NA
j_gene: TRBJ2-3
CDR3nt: TGTGCCAGCAGCCAAGAAGGCAGTAGGGATACGCAGTATTTT
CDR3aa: CASSQEGSRDTQYF

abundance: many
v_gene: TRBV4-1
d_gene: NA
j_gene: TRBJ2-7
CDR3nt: TGCGCCAGCAGCCAAGATCCCCTGAACGAGCAGTACTTC
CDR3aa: CASSQDPLNEQYF

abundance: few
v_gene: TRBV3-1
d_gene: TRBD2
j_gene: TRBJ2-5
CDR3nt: TGTGCCAGCAGCTACCTAGCGGGAGCCCATGAGACCCAGTACTTC
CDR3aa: CASSYLAGAHETQYF

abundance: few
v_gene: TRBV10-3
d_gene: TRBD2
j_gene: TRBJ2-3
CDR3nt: TGTGCCATCAGTGACCTAGAAAGGACTAGCGGGGGAAGCACAGATACGCAGTATTTT
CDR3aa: CAISDLERTSGGSTDTQYF

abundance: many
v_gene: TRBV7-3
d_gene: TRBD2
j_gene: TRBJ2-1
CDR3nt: TGTGCCAGCAGCTTGGGACTAGCGGTCTCCTACAATGAGCAGTTCTTC
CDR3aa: CASSLGLAVSYNEQFF

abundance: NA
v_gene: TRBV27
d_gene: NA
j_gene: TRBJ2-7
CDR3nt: TGTGCCAGCAGTTTAGGGGGGATTCTATACGAGCAGTACTTC
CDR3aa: CASSLGGILYEQYF

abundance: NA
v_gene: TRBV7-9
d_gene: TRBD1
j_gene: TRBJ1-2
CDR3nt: TGTGCCAGCAGCCCAGGGACAGGGGAGGCCTATGGCTACACCTTC
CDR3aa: CASSPGTGEAYGYTF

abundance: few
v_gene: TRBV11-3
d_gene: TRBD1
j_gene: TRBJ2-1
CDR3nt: TGTGCCAGCAGCTTACTACCGGGACAGGGGACCAACAATGAGCAGTTCTTC
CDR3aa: CASSLLPGQGTNNEQFF

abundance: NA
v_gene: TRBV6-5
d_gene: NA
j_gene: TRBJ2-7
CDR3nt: TGTGCCAGCAGTCCGGTCTTTGGTACCCCCCTCCTGGAGCAGTACTTC
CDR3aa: CASSPVFGTPLLEQYF

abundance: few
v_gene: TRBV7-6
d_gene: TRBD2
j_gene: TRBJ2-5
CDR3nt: TGTGCCAGCAGCCCGCGGGGGGCGCGGGAGACCCAGTACTTC
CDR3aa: CASSPRGARETQYF

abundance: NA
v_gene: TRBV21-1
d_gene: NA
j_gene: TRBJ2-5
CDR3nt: TGTGCCAGCATCGCCAGGGGGCAGGAAGAGACCCAGTACTTC
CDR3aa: CASIARGQEETQYF

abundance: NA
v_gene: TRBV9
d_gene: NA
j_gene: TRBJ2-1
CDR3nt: TGTGCCAGCAGCGTAACGACAGGATCCTACAATGAGCAGTTCTTC
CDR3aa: CASSVTTGSYNEQFF

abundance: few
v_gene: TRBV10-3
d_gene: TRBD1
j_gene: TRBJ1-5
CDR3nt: TGTGCCATCAGTGGTTCAGGGGGGGAAAATCAGCCCCAGCATTTT
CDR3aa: CAISGSGGENQPQHF